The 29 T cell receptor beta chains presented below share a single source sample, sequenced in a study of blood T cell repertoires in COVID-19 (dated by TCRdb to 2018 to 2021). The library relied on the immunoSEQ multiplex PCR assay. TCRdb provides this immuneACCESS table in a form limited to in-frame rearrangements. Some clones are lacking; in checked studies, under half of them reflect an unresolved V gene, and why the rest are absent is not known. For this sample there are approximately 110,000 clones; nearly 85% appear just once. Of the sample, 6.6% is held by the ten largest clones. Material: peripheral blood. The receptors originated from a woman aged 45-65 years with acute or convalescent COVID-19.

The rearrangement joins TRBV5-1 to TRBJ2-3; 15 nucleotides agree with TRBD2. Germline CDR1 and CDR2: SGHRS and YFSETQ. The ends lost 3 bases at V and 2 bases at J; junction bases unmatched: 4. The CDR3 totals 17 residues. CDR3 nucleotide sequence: TGCGCCAGCAGCTCAGGGACTAGCGGGGGGCCCACAGATACGCAGTATTTT. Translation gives CASSSGTSGGPTDTQYF. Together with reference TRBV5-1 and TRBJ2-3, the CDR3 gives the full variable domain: KAGVTQTPRYLIKTRGQQVTLSCSPISGHRSVSWYQQTPGQGLQFLFEYFSETQRNKGNFPGRFSGRQFSNSRSEMNVSTLELGDSALYLCASSSGTSGGPTDTQYFGPGTRLTVL.

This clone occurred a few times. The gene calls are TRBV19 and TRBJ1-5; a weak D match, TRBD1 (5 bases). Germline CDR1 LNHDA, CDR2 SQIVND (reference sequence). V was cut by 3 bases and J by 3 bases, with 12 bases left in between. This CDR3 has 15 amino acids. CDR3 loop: CASSIYQGINQPQHF. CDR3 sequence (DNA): TGTGCCAGTAGTATTTACCAGGGAATCAATCAGCCCCAGCATTTT. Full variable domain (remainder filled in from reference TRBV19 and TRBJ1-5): DGGITQSPKYLFRKEGQNVTLSCEQNLNHDAMYWYRQDPGQGLRLIYYSQIVNDFQKGDIAEGYSVSREKKESFPLTVTSAQKNPTAFYLCASSIYQGINQPQHFGDGTRLSIL.

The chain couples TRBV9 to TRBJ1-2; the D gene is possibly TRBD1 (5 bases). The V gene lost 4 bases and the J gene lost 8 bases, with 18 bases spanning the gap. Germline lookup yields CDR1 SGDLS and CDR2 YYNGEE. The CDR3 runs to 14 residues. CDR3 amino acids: CASSYRDPGRGYTF. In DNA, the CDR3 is TGTGCCAGCAGCTATAGGGACCCTGGGAGGGGCTACACCTTC.

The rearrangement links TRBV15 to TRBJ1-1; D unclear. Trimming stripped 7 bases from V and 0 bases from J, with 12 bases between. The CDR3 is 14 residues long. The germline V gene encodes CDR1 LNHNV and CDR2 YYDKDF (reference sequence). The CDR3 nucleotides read TGTGCCACCACGCCTGGGAGACTGAACACTGAAGCTTTCTTT. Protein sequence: CATTPGRLNTEAFF.

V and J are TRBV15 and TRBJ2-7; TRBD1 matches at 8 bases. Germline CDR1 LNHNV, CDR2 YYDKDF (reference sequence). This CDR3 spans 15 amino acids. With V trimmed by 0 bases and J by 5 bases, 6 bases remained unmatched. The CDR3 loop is CATSRDGDRRDEQYF. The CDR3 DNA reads TGTGCCACCAGCAGAGATGGGGACAGGAGGGACGAGCAGTACTTC.

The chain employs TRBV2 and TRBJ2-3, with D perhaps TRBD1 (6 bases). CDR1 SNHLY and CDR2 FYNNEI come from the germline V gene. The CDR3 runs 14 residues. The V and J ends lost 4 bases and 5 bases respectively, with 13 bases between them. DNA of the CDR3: TGTGCCAGCAGTGGGACAGCTACACAAGATACGCAGTATTTT. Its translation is CASSGTATQDTQYF.

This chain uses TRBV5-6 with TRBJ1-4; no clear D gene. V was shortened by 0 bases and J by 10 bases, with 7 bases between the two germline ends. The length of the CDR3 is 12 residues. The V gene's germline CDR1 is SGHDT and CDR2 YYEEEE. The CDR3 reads CASSLELGKLFF. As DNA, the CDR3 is TGTGCCAGCAGCTTGGAACTCGGAAAACTGTTTTTT.

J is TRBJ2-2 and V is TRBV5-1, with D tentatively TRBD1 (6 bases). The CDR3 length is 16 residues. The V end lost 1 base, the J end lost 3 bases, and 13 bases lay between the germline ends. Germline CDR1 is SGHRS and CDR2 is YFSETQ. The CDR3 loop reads CASSLLGARDTGELFF. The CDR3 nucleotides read TGCGCCAGCAGCTTGTTGGGGGCGCGGGACACCGGGGAGCTGTTTTTT. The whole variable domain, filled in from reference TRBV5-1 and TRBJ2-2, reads KAGVTQTPRYLIKTRGQQVTLSCSPISGHRSVSWYQQTPGQGLQFLFEYFSETQRNKGNFPGRFSGRQFSNSRSEMNVSTLELGDSALYLCASSLLGARDTGELFFGEGSRLTVL.

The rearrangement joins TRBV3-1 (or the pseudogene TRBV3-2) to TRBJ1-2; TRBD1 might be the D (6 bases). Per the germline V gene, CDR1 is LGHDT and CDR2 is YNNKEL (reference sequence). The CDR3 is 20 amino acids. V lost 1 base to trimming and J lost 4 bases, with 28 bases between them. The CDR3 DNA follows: TGTGCCAGCAGCCAAGTTGGGGGGGGCCCTAACCTCGAGGGAGCCTATGGCTACACCTTC. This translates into CASSQVGGGPNLEGAYGYTF.

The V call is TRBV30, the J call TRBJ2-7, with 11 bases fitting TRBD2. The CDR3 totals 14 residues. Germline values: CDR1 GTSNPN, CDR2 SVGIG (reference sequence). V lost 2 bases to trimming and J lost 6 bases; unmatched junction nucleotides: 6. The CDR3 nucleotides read TGTGCCTGGAGTACTAGCGGGGGACTCGTCGAGCAGTACTTC. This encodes CAWSTSGGLVEQYF.

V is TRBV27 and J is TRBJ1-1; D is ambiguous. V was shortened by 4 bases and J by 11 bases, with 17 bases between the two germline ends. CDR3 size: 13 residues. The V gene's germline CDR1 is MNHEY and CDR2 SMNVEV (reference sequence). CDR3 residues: CASSSSPLARAFF. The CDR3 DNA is TGTGCCAGCAGTTCCTCACCCCTTGCCCGGGCTTTCTTT.

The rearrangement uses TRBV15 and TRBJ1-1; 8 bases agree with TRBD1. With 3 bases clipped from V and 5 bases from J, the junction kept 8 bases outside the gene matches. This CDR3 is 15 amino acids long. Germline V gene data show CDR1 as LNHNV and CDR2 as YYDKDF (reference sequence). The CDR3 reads CATSRVTGGETEAFF. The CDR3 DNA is TGTGCCACCAGCAGGGTAACAGGGGGAGAGACTGAAGCTTTCTTT.

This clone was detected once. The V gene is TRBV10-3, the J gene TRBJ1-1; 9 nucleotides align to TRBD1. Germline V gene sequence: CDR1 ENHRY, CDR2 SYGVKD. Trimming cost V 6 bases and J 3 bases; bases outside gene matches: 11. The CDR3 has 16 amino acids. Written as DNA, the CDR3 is TGTGCCATCAGAAGACAGGGGGTATTGACGGACACTGAAGCTTTCTTT. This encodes CAIRRQGVLTDTEAFF.

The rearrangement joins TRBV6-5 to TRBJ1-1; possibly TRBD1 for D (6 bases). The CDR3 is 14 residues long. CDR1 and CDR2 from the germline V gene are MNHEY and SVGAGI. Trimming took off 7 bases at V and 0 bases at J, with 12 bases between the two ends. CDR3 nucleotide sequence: TGTGCCAGCAAGGGACAAAGGATGAACACTGAAGCTTTCTTT. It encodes CASKGQRMNTEAFF.

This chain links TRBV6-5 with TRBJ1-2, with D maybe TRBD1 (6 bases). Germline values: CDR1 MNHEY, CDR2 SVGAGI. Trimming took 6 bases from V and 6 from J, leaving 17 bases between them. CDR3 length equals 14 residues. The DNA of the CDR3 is TGTGCCAGCAGCAAAGGGGGGGACTCACATGGCTACACCTTC. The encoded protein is CASSKGGDSHGYTF.

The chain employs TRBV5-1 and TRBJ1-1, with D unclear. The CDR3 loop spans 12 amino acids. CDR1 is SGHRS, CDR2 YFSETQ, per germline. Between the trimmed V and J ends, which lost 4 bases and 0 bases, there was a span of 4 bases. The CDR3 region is CASSNLNTEAFF. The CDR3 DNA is TGCGCCAGCAGCAACTTGAACACTGAAGCTTTCTTT. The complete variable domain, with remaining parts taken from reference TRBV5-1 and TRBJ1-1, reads KAGVTQTPRYLIKTRGQQVTLSCSPISGHRSVSWYQQTPGQGLQFLFEYFSETQRNKGNFPGRFSGRQFSNSRSEMNVSTLELGDSALYLCASSNLNTEAFFGQGTRLTVV.

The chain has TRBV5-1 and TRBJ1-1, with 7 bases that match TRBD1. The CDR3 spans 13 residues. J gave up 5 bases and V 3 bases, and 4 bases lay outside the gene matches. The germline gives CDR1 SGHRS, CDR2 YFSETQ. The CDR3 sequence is CASSSTGRTEAFF. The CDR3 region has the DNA TGCGCCAGCAGCTCGACAGGGAGGACTGAAGCTTTCTTT.

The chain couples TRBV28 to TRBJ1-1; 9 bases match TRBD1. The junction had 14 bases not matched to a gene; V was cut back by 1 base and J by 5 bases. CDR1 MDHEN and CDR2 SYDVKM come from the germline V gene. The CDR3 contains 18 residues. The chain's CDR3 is CASSLLNGQGLRGTEAFF. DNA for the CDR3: TGTGCCAGCAGTTTATTAAATGGACAGGGGCTTCGAGGGACTGAAGCTTTCTTT.

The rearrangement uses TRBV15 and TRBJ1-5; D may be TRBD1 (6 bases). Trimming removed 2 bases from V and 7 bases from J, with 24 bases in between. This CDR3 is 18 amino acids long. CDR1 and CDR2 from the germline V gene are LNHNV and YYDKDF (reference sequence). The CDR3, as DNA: TGTGCCACCAGCAGACCTCCCTCGACAGGCGGGGGCGAGCAGCCCCAGCATTTT. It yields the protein CATSRPPSTGGGEQPQHF.

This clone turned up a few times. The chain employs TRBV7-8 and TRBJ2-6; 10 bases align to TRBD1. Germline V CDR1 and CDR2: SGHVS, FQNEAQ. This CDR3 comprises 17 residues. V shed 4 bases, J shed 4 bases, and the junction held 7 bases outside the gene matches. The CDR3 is CASSSTGGASGANVLTF. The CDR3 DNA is TGTGCCAGCAGCTCGACAGGGGGCGCCTCAGGGGCCAACGTCCTGACTTTC.

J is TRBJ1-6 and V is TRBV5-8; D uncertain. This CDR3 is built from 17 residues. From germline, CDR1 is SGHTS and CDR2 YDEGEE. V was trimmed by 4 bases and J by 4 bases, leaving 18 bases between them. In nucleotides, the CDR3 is TGTGCCAGCAGCCACAAACGGGTTGGTTTGTATAATTCACCCCTCCACTTT. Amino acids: CASSHKRVGLYNSPLHF. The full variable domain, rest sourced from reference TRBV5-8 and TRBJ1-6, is EAGVTQSPTHLIKTRGQQATLRCSPISGHTSVYWYQQALGLGLQFLLWYDEGEERNRGNFPPRFSGRQFPNYSSELNVNALELEDSALYLCASSHKRVGLYNSPLHFGNGTRLTVT.

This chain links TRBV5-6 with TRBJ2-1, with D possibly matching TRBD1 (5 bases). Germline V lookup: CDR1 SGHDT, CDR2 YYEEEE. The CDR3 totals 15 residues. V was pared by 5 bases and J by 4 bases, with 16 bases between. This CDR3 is CASSSPPDRYNEQFF. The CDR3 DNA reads TGTGCCAGCAGTAGCCCCCCCGACAGATACAATGAGCAGTTCTTC. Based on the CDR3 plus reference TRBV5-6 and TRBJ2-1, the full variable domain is DAGVTQSPTHLIKTRGQQVTLRCSPKSGHDTVSWYQQALGQGPQFIFQYYEEEERQRGNFPDRFSGHQFPNYSSELNVNALLLGDSALYLCASSSPPDRYNEQFFGPGTRLTVL.

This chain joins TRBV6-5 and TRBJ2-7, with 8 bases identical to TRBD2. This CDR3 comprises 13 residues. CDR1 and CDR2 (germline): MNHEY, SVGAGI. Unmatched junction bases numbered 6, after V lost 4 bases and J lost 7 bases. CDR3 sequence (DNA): TGTGCCAGCAGTTCCCGACTAGCGTTAGAGCAGTACTTC. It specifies CASSSRLALEQYF.

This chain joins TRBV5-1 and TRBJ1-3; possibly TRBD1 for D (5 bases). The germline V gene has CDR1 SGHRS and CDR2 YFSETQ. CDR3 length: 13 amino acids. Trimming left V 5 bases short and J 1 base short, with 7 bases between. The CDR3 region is CASRGGSGNTIYF. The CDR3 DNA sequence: TGCGCCAGCAGGGGGGGATCTGGAAACACCATATATTTT.

The CDR3 sequence: CASSFMGQGEDTEAFF. CDR3 sequence (DNA): TGTGCCAGCAGCTTCATGGGACAGGGGGAGGACACTGAAGCTTTCTTT. The chain couples TRBV5-4 to TRBJ1-1; 11 nucleotides match TRBD1. V gave up 2 bases and J gave up 3 bases; unmatched junction bases: 6. The germline V gene has CDR1 SGHNT and CDR2 YYREEE (reference sequence). The CDR3 length is 16 residues.

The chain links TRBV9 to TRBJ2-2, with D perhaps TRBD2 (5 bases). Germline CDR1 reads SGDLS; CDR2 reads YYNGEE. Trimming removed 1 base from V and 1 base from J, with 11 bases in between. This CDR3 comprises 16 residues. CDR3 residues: CASSVRGDLNTGELFF. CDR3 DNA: TGTGCCAGCAGCGTACGGGGAGATTTGAACACCGGGGAGCTGTTTTTT.

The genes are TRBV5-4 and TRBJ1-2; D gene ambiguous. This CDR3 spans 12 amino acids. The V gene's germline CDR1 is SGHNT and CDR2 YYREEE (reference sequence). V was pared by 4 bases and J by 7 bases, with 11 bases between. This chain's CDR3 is CASSPGVAGYTF. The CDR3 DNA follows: TGTGCCAGCAGCCCCGGGGTTGCTGGCTACACCTTC.

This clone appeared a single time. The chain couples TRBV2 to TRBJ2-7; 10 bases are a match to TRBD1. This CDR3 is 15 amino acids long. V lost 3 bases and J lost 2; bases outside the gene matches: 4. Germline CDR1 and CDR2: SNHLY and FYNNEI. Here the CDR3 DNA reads TGTGCCAGCAGTGATCCGACAGGGGGCACCTACGAGCAGTACTTC. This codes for CASSDPTGGTYEQYF.

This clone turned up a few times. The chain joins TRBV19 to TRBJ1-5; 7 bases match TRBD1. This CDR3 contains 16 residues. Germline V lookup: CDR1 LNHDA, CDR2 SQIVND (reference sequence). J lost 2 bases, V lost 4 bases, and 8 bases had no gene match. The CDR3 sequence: CASSTTGRSGNQPQHF. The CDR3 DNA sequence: TGTGCCAGTAGTACGACAGGGAGGTCCGGCAATCAGCCCCAGCATTTT.